The TCR beta chain described here comes from a study of blood T cells in healthy people across ages. Findings of the study overall: In the absence of known donor CMV status, changes in expanded clonotypes were possibly confounded. Naive CD4+ cell counts and diversity both ran higher in long-lived than in aged donors.

The CDR3 is 14 residues long. Germline V gene lookup returns CDR1 SEHNR and CDR2 FQNEAQ (reference sequence). As for this clonotype: As yet, its antigen is unknown. At one end the junction does not follow the germline gene, possibly because of a read error.

Together with a sample-barcoded 5' primer, a J-beta primer mix was included in a second PCR lasting 7 to 11 cycles. TCRdb itself ran the 5' RACE reads through MiXCR, one entry per CDR3 protein. The table includes around 280,000 distinct CDR3 sequences, 25% to 30% detected once. Source material: blood. This receptor was taken from a woman in her seventies in good health. The J gene is TRBJ1-5, the V gene TRBV7-9, with 8 nucleotides matching TRBD1. The CDR3 DNA reads as TGTGCCGGCAGCTTAGGACAGGGCTATCAGCCCCAGCATTTT. Amino acids: CAGSLGQGYQPQHF.